Shown below are 13 T cell receptor beta chains from a single sample sequenced in a study of shared clonotypes between healthy human individuals. Profiling relied on immunoSEQ multiplex PCR, and the TCRdb table lists in-frame clones only, not all of them. Of about 1 million clones in the sample, roughly 80% were seen once. Sequenced material: memory CD4+ T cells sorted from blood. Subset indicated: CD45RA-negative fraction. These receptors originate from a man younger than 35 in good health.

This chain uses TRBV6-1 with TRBJ1-2; D is possibly TRBD1 (5 bases). Looked up from germline, CDR1 is MNHNS and CDR2 is SASEGT. V lost 7 bases and J 4 bases, leaving 16 bases between the germline ends. The CDR3 loop spans 14 amino acids. The CDR3 DNA reads TGTGCCAGCACCCCTGGGCAGGGAACCTATGGCTACACCTTC. It yields the protein CASTPGQGTYGYTF.

This rearrangement joins TRBV6-5 to TRBJ1-2; TRBD1 matches at 8 bases. Germline-derived CDR1 and CDR2 are MNHEY and SVGAGI. J lost 4 bases, V lost 4 bases, and 5 bases had no gene match. The CDR3 length is 14 residues. CDR3 DNA sequence: TGTGCCAGCAGTTCAACACAGGGGGGCTATGGCTACACCTTC. Protein sequence: CASSSTQGGYGYTF.

The V and J genes are TRBV7-9 and TRBJ1-6; D unclear. Germline V gene lookup returns CDR1 SEHNR and CDR2 FQNEAQ (reference sequence). With 0 bases removed from V and 7 bases from J, the gap between germline ends came to 10 bases. CDR3 length: 15 residues. The DNA of the CDR3 is TGTGCCAGCAGCTTAGCCCGGAACTCCAATTCACCCCTCCACTTT. The encoded protein is CASSLARNSNSPLHF.

This rearrangement joins TRBV18 to TRBJ2-2; 12 nucleotides agree with TRBD1. CDR1 and CDR2 from the germline V gene are KGHSH and LQKENI. Unmatched junction bases numbered 4, after V lost 8 bases and J lost 6 bases. The CDR3 has 14 amino acids. The CDR3 loop is CASARDRGPGELFF. The CDR3 DNA sequence: TGTGCCAGCGCCCGGGACAGGGGGCCCGGGGAGCTGTTTTTT.

The rearrangement joins TRBV4-3 to TRBJ2-3, with D perhaps matching TRBD2 (5 bases). With 0 bases removed from V and 4 bases from J, the gap between germline ends came to 11 bases. The CDR3 runs 15 residues. The germline V gene encodes CDR1 LGHNA and CDR2 YSLEER. CDR3 amino acids: CASSQEGGPADTQYF. CDR3 sequence (DNA): TGCGCCAGCAGCCAAGAAGGAGGACCTGCAGATACGCAGTATTTT.

In its sample, this clone was seen many times. This rearrangement joins TRBV7-9 to TRBJ2-7, with 8 bases that match TRBD2. This CDR3 has 16 residues. The V gene end was trimmed by 5 bases and the J gene end by 2 bases; junction bases not matched to a gene: 11. Looked up from germline, CDR1 is SEHNR and CDR2 is FQNEAQ (reference sequence). The CDR3 coding sequence is TGTGCCAGCAGCCAGAAAGCGGGAGCGAATCCCTACGAGCAGTACTTC. The encoded protein is CASSQKAGANPYEQYF.

The CDR3 loop reads CASSPPGQGMEETQYF. The CDR3 DNA reads TGTGCCAGCAGCCCACCGGGACAGGGGATGGAAGAGACCCAGTACTTC. The chain joins TRBV4-2 to TRBJ2-5, with TRBD1 matching 10 bases. With V trimmed by 4 bases and J by 3 bases, 8 bases remained unmatched. The CDR3 runs to 16 residues. CDR1 LGHNA and CDR2 YNFKEQ come from the germline V gene.

This chain links TRBV2 with TRBJ2-3, with 8 bases fitting TRBD1. The CDR3 consists of 17 residues. The germline gives CDR1 SNHLY, CDR2 FYNNEI. The ends lost 2 bases at V and 3 bases at J; junction bases unmatched: 10. The CDR3 region has the DNA TGTGCCAGCAGTGAATTCTTCCCGGACAGGGAGACAGATACGCAGTATTTT. Its translation is CASSEFFPDRETDTQYF.

This clone appeared once. This chain uses TRBV5-8 with TRBJ2-1; unclear D gene. Trimming removed 2 bases from V and 12 bases from J, with 9 bases in between. The CDR3 has 11 residues. In germline, CDR1 is SGHTS, CDR2 YDEGEE. The CDR3 loop reads CASSFGTRQFF. Written as DNA, the CDR3 is TGTGCCAGCAGCTTTGGCACACGGCAGTTCTTC. Supplemented by reference TRBV5-8 and TRBJ2-1, the full variable domain reads EAGVTQSPTHLIKTRGQQATLRCSPISGHTSVYWYQQALGLGLQFLLWYDEGEERNRGNFPPRFSGRQFPNYSSELNVNALELEDSALYLCASSFGTRQFFGPGTRLTVL.

This clone came up many times. CDR3 sequence: CASSAITTGANSPLHF. CDR3 nucleotides: TGTGCCAGCAGTGCGATTACTACAGGAGCGAATTCACCCCTCCACTTT. The V gene is TRBV6-1, the J gene TRBJ1-6; TRBD1 might be the D (5 bases). This CDR3 contains 16 residues. The germline CDR1 and CDR2 sequences are MNHNS and SASEGT. Trimming took off 4 bases at V and 7 bases at J, with 17 bases between the two ends.

This chain's CDR3 is CASSQEATMNTEAFF. DNA of the CDR3: TGCGCCAGCAGCCAAGAAGCGACAATGAACACTGAAGCTTTCTTT. This rearrangement joins TRBV4-3 to TRBJ1-1, with unresolved D. This CDR3 is built from 15 residues. Between the trimmed V and J ends, which lost 0 bases and 0 bases, there was a span of 8 bases. CDR1 LGHNA and CDR2 YSLEER come from the germline V gene.

On this clone itself: The same CDR3 also results from other DNA sequences found in this sample. The chain combines TRBV7-9 with TRBJ1-3, with D hard to call. The CDR3 runs to 14 residues. Germline CDR1 is SEHNR and CDR2 is FQNEAQ (reference sequence). V shed 2 bases and J shed 2 bases, with 7 bases lying between them. CDR3 in DNA: TGTGCCAGCAGCTTAAGCGGGGCTGGAAACACCATATATTTT. Translating gives CASSLSGAGNTIYF.

V is TRBV18 and J is TRBJ1-2; 7 positions match TRBD1. Germline loops: CDR1 KGHSH, CDR2 LQKENI. J gave up 5 bases and V 3 bases, and 3 bases lay outside the gene matches. The CDR3 spans 13 residues. Written as DNA, the CDR3 is TGTGCCAGCTCACCGGGGGGACAGTATGGCTACACCTTC. Translation gives CASSPGGQYGYTF.